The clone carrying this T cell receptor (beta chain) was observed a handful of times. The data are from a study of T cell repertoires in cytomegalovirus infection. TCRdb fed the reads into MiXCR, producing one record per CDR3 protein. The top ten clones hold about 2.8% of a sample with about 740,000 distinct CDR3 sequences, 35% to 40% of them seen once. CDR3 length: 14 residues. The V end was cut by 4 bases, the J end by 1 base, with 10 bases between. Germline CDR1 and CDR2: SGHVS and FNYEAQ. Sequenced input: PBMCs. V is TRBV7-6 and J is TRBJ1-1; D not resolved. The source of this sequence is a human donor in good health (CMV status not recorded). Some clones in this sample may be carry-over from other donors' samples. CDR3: CASSSLERNTEAFF. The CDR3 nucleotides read TGTGCCAGCAGCTCCCTCGAGAGGAACACTGAAGCTTTCTTT.